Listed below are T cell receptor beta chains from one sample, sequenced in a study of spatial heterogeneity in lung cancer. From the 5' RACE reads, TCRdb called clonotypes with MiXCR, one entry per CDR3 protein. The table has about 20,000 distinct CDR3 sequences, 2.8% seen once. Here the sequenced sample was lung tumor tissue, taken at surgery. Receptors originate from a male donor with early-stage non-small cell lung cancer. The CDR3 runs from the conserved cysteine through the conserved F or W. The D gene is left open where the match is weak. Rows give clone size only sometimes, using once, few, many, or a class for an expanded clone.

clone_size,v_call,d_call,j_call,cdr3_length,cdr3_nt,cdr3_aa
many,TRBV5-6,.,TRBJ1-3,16,TGTGCCAGCAGCTTGGGACAGGCTTACTCTGGAAACACCATATATTTT,CASSLGQAYSGNTIYF
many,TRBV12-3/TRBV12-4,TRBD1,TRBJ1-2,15,TGTGCCAGCAGTACATGGACAGGGGACGACTATGGCTACACCTTC,CASSTWTGDDYGYTF
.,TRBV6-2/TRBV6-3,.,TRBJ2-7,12,TGTGCCAGCCGGGGACGGTTCTACGAGCAGTACTTC,CASRGRFYEQYF
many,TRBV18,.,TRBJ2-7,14,TGTGCCAGCTCACCAACGCGCACCTCCTACGAGCAGTACTTC,CASSPTRTSYEQYF
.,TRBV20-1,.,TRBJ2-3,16,TGCAGTGCTAGAGATTCGGGCAGGGGACCGTCAGATACGCAGTATTTT,CSARDSGRGPSDTQYF
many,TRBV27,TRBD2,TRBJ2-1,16,TGTGCCAGCAGCCCAGAACTAGCGGGAGGGCGGAATGAGCAGTTCTTC,CASSPELAGGRNEQFF
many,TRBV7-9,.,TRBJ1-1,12,TGTGCCAGCAGCTCTAGGGACACTGAAGCTTTCTTT,CASSSRDTEAFF
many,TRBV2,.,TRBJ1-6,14,TGTGCCAGCAGTGTTAGGCGCGGGGATTCACCCCTCCACTTT,CASSVRRGDSPLHF
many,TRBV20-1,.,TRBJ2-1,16,TGCAGTGCCACACAGAGAACCGGGACACGTTACAATGAGCAGTTCTTC,CSATQRTGTRYNEQFF
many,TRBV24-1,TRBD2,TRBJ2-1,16,TGTGCCACCAGTCCCGGGACTAGCGGGAGACAGGATGAGCAGTTCTTC,CATSPGTSGRQDEQFF
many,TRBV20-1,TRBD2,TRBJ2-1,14,TGCAGTGCGAAACTTAGCGGGAGTCTGTATGAGCAGTTCTTC,CSAKLSGSLYEQFF
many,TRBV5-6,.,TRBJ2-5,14,TGTGCCAGCAGCTTGTGGCAGGTCCAAGAGACCCAGTACTTC,CASSLWQVQETQYF
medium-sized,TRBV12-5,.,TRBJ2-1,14,TGTGCTAGTGGTTTGTATACTAGCCCTCATGAGCAGTTCTTC,CASGLYTSPHEQFF
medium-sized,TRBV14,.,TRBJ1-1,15,TGTGCCAGCAGCCAAGTGGCAGGGGCGGACACTGAAGCTTTCTTT,CASSQVAGADTEAFF
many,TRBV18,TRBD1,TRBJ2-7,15,TGTGCCAGCTCACCTCTGGGACAGGGGGAATACGAGCAGTACTTC,CASSPLGQGEYEQYF
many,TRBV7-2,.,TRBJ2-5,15,TGTGCCAGCAGCCTGATCCGGGACATCCAAGAGACCCAGTACTTC,CASSLIRDIQETQYF
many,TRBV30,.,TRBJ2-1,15,TGTGCCTGGACTAGCGCCCAGAGCTCCTACAATGAGCAGTTCTTC,CAWTSAQSSYNEQFF
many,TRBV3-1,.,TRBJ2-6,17,TGTGCCAGCAGCCAAGATCCACGCCTATCTGGGGCCAACGTCCTGACTTTC,CASSQDPRLSGANVLTF
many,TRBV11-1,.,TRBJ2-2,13,TGTGCCAGCAGCTCCCGGTATACCGGGGAGCTGTTTTTT,CASSSRYTGELFF
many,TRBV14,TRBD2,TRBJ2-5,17,TGTGCCAGCAGCCTCCAGTGGGGGACTAGCTACGGAGAGACCCAGTACTTC,CASSLQWGTSYGETQYF
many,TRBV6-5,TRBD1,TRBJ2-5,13,TGTGCCAGCACCCGGGACAGCCAAGAGACCCAGTACTTC,CASTRDSQETQYF
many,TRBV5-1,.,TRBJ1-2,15,TGCGCCAGCAGCTTGGATGCGGCACCCATCTATGGCTACACCTTC,CASSLDAAPIYGYTF
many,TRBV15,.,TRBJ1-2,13,TGTGCCACCTCGTGGGTCCTGGGCTATGGCTACACCTTC,CATSWVLGYGYTF
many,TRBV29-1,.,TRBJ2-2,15,TGCAGCGTTTCTAAGGACCCCTCGAACACCGGGGAGCTGTTTTTT,CSVSKDPSNTGELFF